This record looks at one T cell receptor beta chain sequence and its context. The target antigen is unknown. CDR1 GTSNPN and CDR2 SVGIG come from the germline V gene (reference sequence). CDR3 size: 17 residues. V gave up 0 bases and J gave up 10 bases; unmatched junction bases: 18. PCR employed 60 Vbeta and 13 Jbeta primers. Methods used by the authors: Roughly 11 million shared chains were among the 60 million to 80 million unique TCR beta chains that a later analysis counted. Clones were sequenced by immunoSEQ multiplex PCR, and TCRdb holds only the in-frame ones, with some missing. The V and J calls and clone size are taken from that table; D and trimming were inferred from the DNA. This table holds tens of thousands of clones, about three fifths found once. These data belong to a study of cytomegalovirus exposure and HLA in healthy donors. Findings of the study overall: There were reportedly fewer N-insertions in an Asian-associated ancestry cluster than the roughly 670-donor mean, in a later analysis.

The V and J genes are TRBV30 and TRBJ2-3; 8 nucleotides align to TRBD1. The receptor's source is a woman in her twenties or thirties in good health and CMV-seropositive. The sample was PBMCs. CDR3 bases: TGTGCCTGGAGTGTACGGACGGGACAGGTTTGGGGGGTCTCGCAGTATTTT. Protein product: CAWSVRTGQVWGVSQYF.